These T cell receptor beta chains were read from a single sample in a study of cytomegalovirus exposure and HLA in healthy donors. Repertoires were generated with immunoSEQ multiplex PCR, while TCRdb's copy carries only in-frame clones and drops some. The data show about 110,000 clones, roughly 82% seen once. The sequenced sample consisted of PBMCs. The receptors here all came from a man aged 50 or older in good health and CMV-seronegative. CDR3s include the opening cysteine and the closing phenylalanine or tryptophan. Each record gives: clone size, J gene, D gene, V gene, CDR3 DNA, CDR3 protein. A D gene is named only where the DNA matches it firmly. Size values are once, few and many counts, or a class for expanded clones, and some rows have none.

once,TRBJ1-1,.,TRBV5-1,TGCGCCAGCAGCTTGACGGGGATGAACACTGAAGCTTTCTTT,CASSLTGMNTEAFF
.,TRBJ1-4,.,TRBV5-4,TGTGCCGCTGCAAGGGACTCGAGTGAAAAACTGTTTTTT,CAAARDSSEKLFF
.,TRBJ1-1,TRBD1,TRBV14,TGTGCCAGCAGCCTGACGGGACAGGGGACCCCGGGGGGTGAAGCTTTCTTT,CASSLTGQGTPGGEAFF
.,TRBJ1-2,TRBD1,TRBV19,TGTGCCAGTAGTACGAGCGGACAGGGCTATGGCTACACCTTC,CASSTSGQGYGYTF
few,TRBJ2-3,TRBD2,TRBV28,TGTGCCAGCTCCCTCGCGGGGGGGCCCGGGGATACGCAGTATTTT,CASSLAGGPGDTQYF
.,TRBJ2-7,TRBD2,TRBV4-1,TGCGCCAGCAGCCGAGACCCGGGACTAGCTTTTCGCGAGCAGTACTTC,CASSRDPGLAFREQYF
.,TRBJ2-2,.,TRBV11-2,TGTGCCAGCATTTCTTCTGGGGAGCTGTTTTTT,CASISSGELFF
once,TRBJ2-7,TRBD1,TRBV5-6,TGTGCCAGCAGCCGCCCCGGACAGGGAAGTACCTACGAGCAGTACTTC,CASSRPGQGSTYEQYF
.,TRBJ2-3,.,TRBV11-2,TGTGCCAGCAGCTCGCCGGTAGAAGCAGATACGCAGTATTTT,CASSSPVEADTQYF
.,TRBJ2-7,TRBD1,TRBV6-6,TGTGCCAGCAGTCCTCCGGGACAGGGAGGCGGGCAGTACTTC,CASSPPGQGGGQYF
.,TRBJ1-2,TRBD1,TRBV5-4,TGTGCCAGCAGCCCATACGACAGGGGGGGAGGCTACACCTTC,CASSPYDRGGGYTF
.,TRBJ1-2,.,TRBV6-1,TGTGCCAGCAGTGAAGGACAGGACTATGGCTACACCTTC,CASSEGQDYGYTF
.,TRBJ1-6,.,TRBV5-1,TGCGCCAGCAGCACGGGTCCCGATTTGGATTCACCCCTCCACTTT,CASSTGPDLDSPLHF
.,TRBJ2-1,TRBD2,TRBV4-2,TGTGCCAGCAACCCCAGGCGGGGGGGCTCTGAGCAGTTCTTC,CASNPRRGGSEQFF
.,TRBJ2-7,TRBD1,TRBV5-4,TGTGCCAGCAGCCCGGGACAGGGAGGGGAATCGGCCTACGAGCAGTACTTC,CASSPGQGGESAYEQYF
.,TRBJ1-2,.,TRBV6-1,TGTGCCAGCGGGGTGGGGGGGCCCTATGGCTACACCTTC,CASGVGGPYGYTF
.,TRBJ2-7,TRBD1,TRBV7-9,TGTGCCAGCAGCTTTAGGGAGGCCCCGGGACAGGTCTACGAGCAGTACTTC,CASSFREAPGQVYEQYF
.,TRBJ2-5,.,TRBV30,TGTGCCTGGAGTTCGCGGGCGCCTGAGACCCAGTACTTC,CAWSSRAPETQYF
.,TRBJ1-2,TRBD1,TRBV30,TGTGCCTGGAGAGAGGGACAGGACTATGGCTACACCTTC,CAWREGQDYGYTF
.,TRBJ1-1,.,TRBV27,TGTGCCAGCAGTATCGGGGGGCCTGTGAACACTGAAGCTTTCTTT,CASSIGGPVNTEAFF
.,TRBJ1-4,TRBD1,TRBV13,TGTGCCAGCAGCTTAGGCCATTCGGGACAGAAACTGTTTTTT,CASSLGHSGQKLFF
few,TRBJ2-1,TRBD1,TRBV7-9,TGTGCCAGCGGTCCCGGGACAGGGGCTCATGAGCAGTTCTTC,CASGPGTGAHEQFF
once,TRBJ2-3,.,TRBV7-2,TGTGCCAGCACGGAGGGCGCTCGCACAGATACGCAGTATTTT,CASTEGARTDTQYF
.,TRBJ2-2,TRBD1,TRBV19,TGTGCCAGTACTGATATGGACAGGGCGAACACCGGGGAGCTGTTTTTT,CASTDMDRANTGELFF
.,TRBJ1-1,.,TRBV30,TGTGCCTGGACCGACCTCACGGGTAGTTTGAGGACTGAAGCTTTCTTT,CAWTDLTGSLRTEAFF
.,TRBJ2-5,.,TRBV5-5,TGTGCCAGCAGCTCCCGGCCAGGGCCGTACCAAGAGACCCAGTACTTC,CASSSRPGPYQETQYF
.,TRBJ2-5,TRBD1,TRBV5-4,TGTGCCAGCAGCCCAACTGACAGGGGAGAAGAGACCCAGTACTTC,CASSPTDRGEETQYF
.,TRBJ2-1,.,TRBV7-7,TGTGCCAGCAGCCCTTCTAGCGAAACCTACAATGAGCAGTTCTTC,CASSPSSETYNEQFF
.,TRBJ1-1,TRBD1,TRBV5-1,TGCGCCAGCAGCTTGGGTGGACAGGTGAACACTGAAGCTTTCTTT,CASSLGGQVNTEAFF
.,TRBJ1-2,.,TRBV7-2,TGTGCCAGCAGCTTAGCAGGGTCGGGAGGCTACACCTTC,CASSLAGSGGYTF
.,TRBJ1-2,TRBD1,TRBV10-2,TGCGCCAGCAGTACTCCCCCGGGGACAGGCAACTATGGCTACACCTTC,CASSTPPGTGNYGYTF
once,TRBJ2-1,TRBD1,TRBV18,TGTGCCAGCTCACCCACAGGGGCGTCCTACAATGAGCAGTTCTTC,CASSPTGASYNEQFF
.,TRBJ2-1,TRBD2,TRBV5-1,TGCGCCAGCAGCTTTATGGGACTAGTTTCCGATAATGAGCAGTTCTTC,CASSFMGLVSDNEQFF
.,TRBJ1-6,TRBD1,TRBV19,TGTGCCAGTAGGGCCCGACAGGGAGGCAATTCACCCCTCCACTTT,CASRARQGGNSPLHF
few,TRBJ1-2,TRBD1,TRBV9,TGTGCCAGCAGCGTAGGCCTTTTATTGGACAGGGGCGATGGCTACACCTTC,CASSVGLLLDRGDGYTF
few,TRBJ1-2,.,TRBV10-2,TGCGCCAGCAGTGAGTCCCTAGACGGCTATGGCTACACCTTC,CASSESLDGYGYTF
.,TRBJ2-5,.,TRBV11-3,TGTGCCAGCAGCCCCGGGGATGATAGAGGGAAAGAGACCCAGTACTTC,CASSPGDDRGKETQYF
.,TRBJ2-2,.,TRBV7-3,TGTGCCAGCAGCTTCCAGGGGTCCGGGGAGCTGTTTTTT,CASSFQGSGELFF
few,TRBJ2-3,.,TRBV7-8,TGTGCCAGCAGCGCCCCTCGGACAGATACGCAGTATTTT,CASSAPRTDTQYF
.,TRBJ2-2,TRBD1,TRBV25-1,TGTGCCAGCAGTCCGGACAGGGGGCGAACCGGGGAGCTGTTTTTT,CASSPDRGRTGELFF
.,TRBJ2-7,.,TRBV13,TGTGCCAGCAGCCCACTCCCGACCTACGAGCAGTACTTC,CASSPLPTYEQYF
.,TRBJ1-1,TRBD1,TRBV4-1,TGCGCCAGCAGCCAAGGGACAGGGGGCTACTTGGGCACTGAAGCTTTCTTT,CASSQGTGGYLGTEAFF
.,TRBJ2-7,.,TRBV27,TGTGCCAGCAGTCTAGAGCGGGCCTACCAGTTTCACGAGCAGTACTTC,CASSLERAYQFHEQYF
.,TRBJ1-2,TRBD1,TRBV15,TGTGCCACCAGCAGAGTTGGGGACAGGGTAGCTAACTATGGCTACACCTTC,CATSRVGDRVANYGYTF
.,TRBJ1-3,.,TRBV6-5,TGTGCCAGCAGTACCATCGACAGGAGCGGCACCATATATTTT,CASSTIDRSGTIYF
few,TRBJ2-3,.,TRBV4-1,TGCGCCAGCAGCCAAGCTGAAGGGAGCCCGGTAGATACGCAGTATTTT,CASSQAEGSPVDTQYF
.,TRBJ2-4,.,TRBV29-1,TGCAGCGCCCAAGATCGATTAGCCCCAAACATTCAGTACTTC,CSAQDRLAPNIQYF
few,TRBJ1-6,.,TRBV4-2,TGTGCCAGCAGCCAAGGGGGTCGGGGGTTCAATAATTCACCCCTCCACTTT,CASSQGGRGFNNSPLHF
.,TRBJ2-7,.,TRBV5-1,TGCGCCAGCAGTTCGGGGTCCTACGAGCAGTACTTC,CASSSGSYEQYF
.,TRBJ2-5,TRBD1,TRBV29-1,TGCAGCGTTGATCGGACAGGACTAGAGACCCAGTACTTC,CSVDRTGLETQYF
.,TRBJ1-2,.,TRBV10-3,TGTGCCATCAGTGAGTCGAGGGGCTACACCTTC,CAISESRGYTF